This T cell receptor (beta chain) appears in the sequencing data of a study of blood T cell repertoires in COVID-19 (dated by TCRdb to 2020 to 2021). Broadly, across the study: Samples covering the acute and convalescent phases of COVID-19 were provided by collaborators in the United States, Italy and Spain. Deeply sampled blood TCRbeta repertoires from subjects exposed to, actively infected with, or recovered from COVID-19 were included in the dataset. The samples were drawn from the first 160 participants of the ongoing ImmuneRACE study and from 1,200 or so subjects provided by 6 global collaborators. Where available, HLA class I and class II types were taken from metadata supplied by the sample provider and were not determined by assay-based typing. Nearly every sample came with metadata listing a de-identified subject ID, COVID-19 status, age in years and sex. The repertoires were released in a freely available public database intended as a resource for research on the immune response to SARS-CoV-2. The prospective study material was composed of cDNA or gDNA derived from T cells, B-cell-depleted T cells, or PBMCs. The paper's findings and limits, for the study overall: How much clinical and demographic metadata was included differed by source and by participant, and the metadata was provided uncurated.

This clone was found once. Its antigen specificity is not known. Base qualities are not provided; no much larger clone lies one nucleotide away. TCRbeta CDR3 regions were amplified from genomic DNA by means of the immunoSEQ Assay, a bias-controlled multiplex PCR. Concerning the study's data processing: Nucleated cell counts per sample were estimated from amplification of reference gene primers within the assay. To quantify the absolute abundance of each unique TCRbeta CDR3 rearrangement, sequence reads were collapsed and filtered. Productive Simpson clonality was computed per sample as the square root of Simpson's diversity index over productive rearrangements. TCRdb stores this immuneACCESS table with in-frame sequences only. Part of the clones is absent; in the studies checked, under half of the shortfall reflects unresolved V genes, and no reason is known for the rest. Clone size and V and J calls were adopted from that table, with D and trimming inferred from the DNA. The sample includes about 190,000 clones, with around four fifths observed a single time. 15% to 20% of the sample lies in the top ten.

The germline V gene (reference sequence) yields SEHNR for CDR1 and FQNEAQ for CDR2. The CDR3 contains 12 residues, cysteine and phenylalanine counted. The read is trimmed to its CDR3 DNA, 36 bases read in frame from base 1. V loses 6 bases of germline sequence and J loses 7 bases, and the interval between the two ends is 7 bases. Whole blood was collected in K2EDTA tubes by collaborating institutions according to the institutions' own protocols. For TCRbeta analysis, collaborators shipped samples as frozen whole blood, isolated PBMCs, or DNA extracted from either of those sample types. Sequenced material: peripheral blood. The rearrangement joined TRBV7-9 to TRBJ1-6, with the identity of the D gene unclear. This receptor was taken from a human donor in a cohort sampled during active COVID-19. The nucleotides read TGTGCCAGCAGTCACTCGAATTCACCCCTCCACTTT. Translated, it gives CASSHSNSPLHF.